This T cell receptor beta chain was obtained from a study of patients and donors after allogeneic stem cell transplantation. MiXCR was run by TCRdb on the RT-PCR reads, yielding one entry per CDR3 protein. Of about a million distinct CDR3 sequences in the sample, around 17% were seen once. This clonotype was seen a handful of times. V was cut by 3 bases and J by 14 bases, with 11 bases left in between. Germline CDR1 reads DFQATT; CDR2 reads SNEGSKA (reference sequence). The CDR3 has 10 amino acids. The receptor's source is a human donor who was either an allogeneic HSCT recipient or a stem cell or donor lymphocyte infusion donor (not recorded which). It is not recorded whose cells these are; they may come from a transplant donor. Sequencing was done on a sample of blood, either unsorted or a sorted T cell fraction (not recorded which). The chain employs TRBV20-1 and TRBJ2-1; TRBD2 is a possible D gene (6 bases). The CDR3 DNA is TGCAGTGCTAGCCGGGAGAGGGAGTTCTTC. Protein product: CSASREREFF.